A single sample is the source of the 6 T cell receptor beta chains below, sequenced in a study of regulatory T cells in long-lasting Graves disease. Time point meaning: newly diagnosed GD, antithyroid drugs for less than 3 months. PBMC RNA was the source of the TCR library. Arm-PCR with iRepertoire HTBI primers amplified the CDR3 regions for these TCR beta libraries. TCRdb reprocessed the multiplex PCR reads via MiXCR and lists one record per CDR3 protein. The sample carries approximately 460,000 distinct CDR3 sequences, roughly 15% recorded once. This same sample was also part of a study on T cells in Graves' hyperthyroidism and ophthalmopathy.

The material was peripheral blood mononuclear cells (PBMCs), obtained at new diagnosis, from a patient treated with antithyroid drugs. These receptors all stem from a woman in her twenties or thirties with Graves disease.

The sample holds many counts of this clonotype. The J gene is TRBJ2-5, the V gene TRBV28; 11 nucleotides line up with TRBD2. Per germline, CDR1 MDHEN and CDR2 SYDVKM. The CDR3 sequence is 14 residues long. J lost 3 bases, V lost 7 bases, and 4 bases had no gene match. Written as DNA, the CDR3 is TGTGCCAGCACCGAGACTAGCGGGAAAGAGACCCAGTACTTC. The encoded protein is CASTETSGKETQYF.

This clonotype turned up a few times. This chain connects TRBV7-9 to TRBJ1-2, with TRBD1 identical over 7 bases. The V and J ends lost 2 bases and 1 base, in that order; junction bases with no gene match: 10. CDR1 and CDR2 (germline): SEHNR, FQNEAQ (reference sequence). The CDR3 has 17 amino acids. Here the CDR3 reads CASSLPTGTDINYGYTF. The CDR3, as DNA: TGTGCCAGCAGCTTACCGACGGGGACAGATATTAACTATGGCTACACCTTC.

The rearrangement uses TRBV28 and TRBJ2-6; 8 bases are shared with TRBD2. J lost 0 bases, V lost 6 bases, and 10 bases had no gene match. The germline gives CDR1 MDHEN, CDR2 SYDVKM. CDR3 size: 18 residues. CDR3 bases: TGTGCCAGCAGCGCCCCTGGCGGGAGGAACTCTGGGGCCAACGTCCTGACTTTC. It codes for CASSAPGGRNSGANVLTF.

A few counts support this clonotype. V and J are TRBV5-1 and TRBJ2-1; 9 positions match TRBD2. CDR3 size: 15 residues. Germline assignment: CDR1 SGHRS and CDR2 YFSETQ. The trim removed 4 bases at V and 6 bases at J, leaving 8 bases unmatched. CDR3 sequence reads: CASSRRLAESNEQFF. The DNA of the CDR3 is TGCGCCAGCAGCAGGAGACTAGCGGAGAGCAATGAGCAGTTCTTC.

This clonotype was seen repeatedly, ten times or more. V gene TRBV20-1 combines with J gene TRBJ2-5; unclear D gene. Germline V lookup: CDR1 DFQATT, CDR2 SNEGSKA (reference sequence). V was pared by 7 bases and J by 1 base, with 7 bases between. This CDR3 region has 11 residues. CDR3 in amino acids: CSGGFQETQYF. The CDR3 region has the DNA TGCAGTGGTGGTTTCCAAGAGACCCAGTACTTC.

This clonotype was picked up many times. CDR3 DNA sequence: TGTGCCAGCTGCCGCGGAGCGGGGCACCCCTACGAGCAGTACTTC. This translates into CASCRGAGHPYEQYF. The V and J genes are TRBV18 and TRBJ2-7, with 7 bases matching TRBD2. Germline-derived CDR1 and CDR2 are KGHSH and LQKENI. V dropped 7 bases and J dropped 2; count of bases not matched to a gene: 11. CDR3 length: 15 amino acids.